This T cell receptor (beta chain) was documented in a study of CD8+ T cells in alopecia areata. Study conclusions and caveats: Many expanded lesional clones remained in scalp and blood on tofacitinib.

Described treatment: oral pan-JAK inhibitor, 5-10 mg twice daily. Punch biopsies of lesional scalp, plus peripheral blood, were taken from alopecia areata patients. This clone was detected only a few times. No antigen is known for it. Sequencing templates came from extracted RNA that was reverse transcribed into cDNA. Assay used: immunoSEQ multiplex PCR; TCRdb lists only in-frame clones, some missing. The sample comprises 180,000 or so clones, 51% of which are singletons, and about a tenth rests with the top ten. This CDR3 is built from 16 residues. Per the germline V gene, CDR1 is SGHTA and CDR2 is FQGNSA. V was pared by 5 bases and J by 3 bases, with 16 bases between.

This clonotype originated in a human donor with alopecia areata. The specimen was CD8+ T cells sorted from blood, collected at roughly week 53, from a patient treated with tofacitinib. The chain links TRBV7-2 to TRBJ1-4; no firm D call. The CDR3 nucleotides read TGTGCCAGCAGCCCCCAGGCATTGGCCGCTAATGAAAAACTGTTTTTT. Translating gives CASSPQALAANEKLFF.